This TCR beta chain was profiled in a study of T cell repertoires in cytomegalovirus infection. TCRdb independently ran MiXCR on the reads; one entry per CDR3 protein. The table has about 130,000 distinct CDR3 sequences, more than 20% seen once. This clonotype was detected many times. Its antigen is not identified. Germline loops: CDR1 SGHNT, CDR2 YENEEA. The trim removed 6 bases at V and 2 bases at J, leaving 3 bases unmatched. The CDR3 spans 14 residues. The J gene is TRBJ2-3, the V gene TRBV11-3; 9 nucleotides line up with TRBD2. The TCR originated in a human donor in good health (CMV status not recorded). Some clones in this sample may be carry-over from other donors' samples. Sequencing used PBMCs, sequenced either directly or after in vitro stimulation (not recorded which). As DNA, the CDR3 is TGTGCCAGCAGTCTAGCGGGAAACACAGATACGCAGTATTTT. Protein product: CASSLAGNTDTQYF.